The T cell receptor beta chain under discussion was sequenced for a study of blood T cell repertoires in COVID-19. Study summary: Spain, Italy and the United States supplied samples that represented acute and convalescent COVID-19. PBMCs, B-cell-depleted T cells, or T cells were the source of the cDNA or gDNA that made up the material.

Remarks on this clone: A read error may account for a junction end that differs from germline.

Original processing notes: It was from reference gene primer amplification that nucleated cell counts were estimated. Profiled with immunoSEQ multiplex PCR; TCRdb holds only in-frame clones, not every one. The V and J calls and clone size are taken from that table; D and trimming were inferred from the DNA. The sample consists of about 190,000 clones, about 88% of them appearing once. The CDR3 covers 10 residues. The TCR sequence derives from a young man with acute or convalescent COVID-19. Sequences were obtained from peripheral blood. This rearrangement joins TRBV12-3 or TRBV12-4 to TRBJ1-5, with D hard to call. CDR3 residues: CASSLTSWRF. The CDR3 nucleotides read TGTGCCAGCAGCCTGACATCTTGGCGTTTT.